This entry concerns a single TCR beta chain. What it binds is unknown. Researchers drew on roughly 100 million PBMCs for genomic DNA from unsorted samples. Germline V gene data show CDR1 as SGDLS and CDR2 as YYNGEE. The V and J ends lost 6 bases and 3 bases respectively, with 12 bases between them. The CDR3 runs to 13 residues. Researchers divided each subset's genomic DNA evenly across several immunoSEQ plates. Profiling relied on immunoSEQ multiplex PCR, and the TCRdb table lists in-frame clones only, not all of them. The sample has roughly 510,000 clones, nearly 80% seen once; the top ten hold around 13%. This record belongs to a study of shared clonotypes between healthy human individuals. Whole-study results and caveats: Researchers sampled only blood; tissue repertoires likely differ. Sequencing depth was a factor that was expected to affect clonotype sharing among donors.

The sequence was collected from a woman in her forties in good health. Some clones in this sample may be carry-over from other donors' samples. The sample was PBMCs. The chain is built from TRBV9 and TRBJ1-1, with D perhaps TRBD1 (6 bases). The CDR3 is CASTGDDDTEAFF. In nucleotides, the CDR3 is TGTGCCAGCACAGGGGACGATGACACTGAAGCTTTCTTT. Drawing the rest from reference TRBV9 and TRBJ1-1, the complete variable domain is DSGVTQTPKHLITATGQRVTLRCSPRSGDLSVYWYQQSLDQGLQFLIQYYNGEERAKGNILERFSAQQFPDLHSELNLSSLELGDSALYFCASTGDDDTEAFFGQGTRLTVV.